Described below is a single T cell receptor beta chain sequence and its context. The sample comes from a study of blood T cell repertoires in COVID-19. In the study overall: T cells, B-cell-depleted T cells, or PBMCs provided the cDNA or gDNA that served as material.

Germline CDR1 GTSNPN, CDR2 SVGIG (reference sequence). Losses at the gene ends were 5 bases for V and 1 base for J; bases not matched to a gene: 2. CDR3 size: 12 residues. Method: immunoSEQ multiplex PCR; TCRdb's copy keeps in-frame clones and lacks some. The sample contains roughly 190,000 clones, more than 75% of which appear only once. The sequencing sample was made of peripheral blood. The chain uses TRBV30 and TRBJ2-7; 7 bases align to TRBD2. The TCR was taken from a man aged 18 to 29 with active or convalescent COVID-19. The CDR3 sequence: CAWGGGSYEQYF. The CDR3 nucleotides read TGTGCCTGGGGCGGGGGATCCTACGAGCAGTACTTC.